These 18 T cell receptor beta chains share one sample of origin, sequenced in a study of cytomegalovirus exposure and HLA in healthy donors. It was with 60 Vbeta and 13 Jbeta primers that the PCR ran. Generated by immunoSEQ multiplex PCR, the TCRdb table keeps only in-frame clones and is missing some. Of approximately 190,000 clones in the sample, 78% were seen once. Sequencing was performed on PBMCs. All receptors come from a young woman in good health and CMV-seropositive.

The genes are TRBV9 and TRBJ2-7; 8 bases are shared with TRBD2. CDR1 and CDR2 from the germline V gene are SGDLS and YYNGEE. The CDR3 loop spans 13 amino acids. The V gene end was trimmed by 3 bases and the J gene end by 6 bases; junction bases not matched to a gene: 5. The CDR3 DNA reads TGTGCCAGCAGCGGGGGACTAGGTTCCGAGCAGTACTTC. It specifies CASSGGLGSEQYF.

The rearrangement joins TRBV27 to TRBJ1-1, with unresolved D. This CDR3 comprises 15 residues. The V gene lost 2 bases and the J gene lost 2 bases, with 12 bases spanning the gap. The V gene's germline CDR1 is MNHEY and CDR2 SMNVEV (reference sequence). The CDR3 reads CASSLVRTVNTEAFF. CDR3 coding DNA: TGTGCCAGCAGTTTAGTACGAACAGTAAACACTGAAGCTTTCTTT.

This chain links TRBV2 with TRBJ1-4, with a tentative D call TRBD1 (6 bases). The germline V and J ends were trimmed by 6 bases and 4 bases, with 15 bases remaining between them. The CDR3 is 15 residues long. Germline CDR1 and CDR2: SNHLY and FYNNEI. CDR3 sequence reads: CASRGGGVGNEKLFF. The CDR3 nucleotides read TGTGCCAGCAGAGGAGGGGGGGTGGGTAATGAAAAACTGTTTTTT.

The rearrangement links TRBV6-5 to TRBJ2-2; the D gene is possibly TRBD1 (6 bases). The CDR3 has 14 residues. Germline CDR1 and CDR2: MNHEY and SVGAGI. Trimming took off 8 bases at V and 3 bases at J, with 13 bases between the two ends. CDR3 coding DNA: TGTGCCAGCGGGACATTTATCGACACCGGGGAGCTGTTTTTT. Its translation is CASGTFIDTGELFF.

V is TRBV13 and J is TRBJ2-1; TRBD2 aligns across 12 bases. The CDR3 has 20 amino acids. The V gene's germline CDR1 is PRHDT and CDR2 FYEKMQ (reference sequence). V dropped 2 bases and J dropped 4; count of bases not matched to a gene: 15. The CDR3 is CASSLILAGGGRPTYNEQFF. The CDR3, as DNA: TGTGCCAGCAGCTTAATCCTAGCGGGAGGGGGGCGCCCGACTTACAATGAGCAGTTCTTC.

J is TRBJ1-1 and V is TRBV28; TRBD1 aligns across 9 bases. The CDR3 has 16 amino acids. Germline V CDR1 and CDR2: MDHEN, SYDVKM. Germline trimming cut 2 bases from V and 2 bases from J; bases unmatched to any gene: 6. For the CDR3, the DNA is TGTGCCAGCAGTTTAGGACAGGGGTGGGCCAACACTGAAGCTTTCTTT. Translated, it gives CASSLGQGWANTEAFF.

This clone was seen repeatedly, ten times or more. The gene calls are TRBV28 and TRBJ2-5; the match to TRBD1 covers 7 bases. The J segment lost 4 bases and the V segment lost 6 bases, leaving 14 bases of the junction unmatched. Germline V gene data show CDR1 as MDHEN and CDR2 as SYDVKM. The CDR3 is made up of 16 amino acids. The CDR3 loop reads CASSHPWTGLGETQYF. The DNA of the CDR3 is TGTGCCAGCAGCCACCCCTGGACAGGTTTGGGAGAGACCCAGTACTTC.

The chain couples TRBV28 to TRBJ2-7; D is unresolved. The CDR3 has 12 residues. Germline-derived CDR1 and CDR2 are MDHEN and SYDVKM. The V end was cut by 6 bases, the J end by 3 bases, with 9 bases between. This CDR3 reads CASSPSYYEQYF. The CDR3 region has the DNA TGTGCCAGCAGCCCCTCCTACTACGAGCAGTACTTC.

The rearrangement uses TRBV23-1 and TRBJ2-7; D is perhaps TRBD1 (6 bases). TRBV23-1 belongs to the ORF category, with a function that is uncertain. Trimming left V 1 base short and J 4 bases short, with 23 bases between. The CDR3 length is 18 residues. The CDR3 sequence is CASSQLTGSMPLTYEQYF. The CDR3, as DNA: TGCGCCAGCAGTCAATTGACAGGATCAATGCCGTTGACTTACGAGCAGTACTTC.

This sequence joins TRBV10-1 and TRBJ1-1; tentative D call: TRBD1 (5 bases). Deletions cut 4 bases from V and 1 base from J, with 10 bases between. The CDR3 extends over 14 amino acids. Germline V gene lookup returns CDR1 WNHNN and CDR2 SYGVQD (reference sequence). The CDR3 DNA reads TGCGCCAGCAGTGCGAACAGGAAGAACACTGAAGCTTTCTTT. Protein sequence: CASSANRKNTEAFF.

V usage is TRBV4-3 and J usage is TRBJ2-1; the match to TRBD2 covers 10 bases. V gave up 0 bases and J gave up 0 bases; unmatched junction bases: 5. The CDR3 loop spans 18 amino acids. The germline gives CDR1 LGHNA, CDR2 YSLEER. The CDR3 protein is CASSQELAGASSYNEQFF. The DNA of the CDR3 is TGCGCCAGCAGCCAAGAGCTAGCGGGGGCAAGCTCCTACAATGAGCAGTTCTTC.

The chain has TRBV9 and TRBJ1-4; D possibly corresponds to TRBD1 (6 bases). V lost 3 bases, J lost 8 bases, and 11 bases lay in between. Germline loops: CDR1 SGDLS, CDR2 YYNGEE. The CDR3 is 13 amino acids. DNA for the CDR3: TGTGCCAGCAGCGCAGGGGCTAGGGAAAAACTGTTTTTT. Amino acids: CASSAGAREKLFF.

This chain links TRBV12-5 with TRBJ2-1; D is unresolved. Germline V gene data show CDR1 as LGHNT and CDR2 as FRNRAP. Trimming took 4 bases from V and 8 from J, leaving 9 bases between them. This CDR3 spans 12 amino acids. The CDR3 loop is CASGYGRDEQFF. In DNA, the CDR3 is TGTGCTAGTGGTTACGGTCGGGATGAGCAGTTCTTC.

The chain links TRBV19 to TRBJ1-5, with D tentatively TRBD1 (5 bases). Germline V gene sequence: CDR1 LNHDA, CDR2 SQIVND (reference sequence). The ends were cut back, 6 bases at V and 6 bases at J, with 9 bases in the middle. This CDR3 contains 12 residues. CDR3 sequence (DNA): TGTGCCAGTAGGCGGGGGAGTCAGCCCCAGCATTTT. Its translation: CASRRGSQPQHF. The entire variable domain, with the rest obtained from reference TRBV19 and TRBJ1-5, is as follows: DGGITQSPKYLFRKEGQNVTLSCEQNLNHDAMYWYRQDPGQGLRLIYYSQIVNDFQKGDIAEGYSVSREKKESFPLTVTSAQKNPTAFYLCASRRGSQPQHFGDGTRLSIL.

This clone was seen a handful of times. The same CDR3 also results from other DNA sequences found in this sample. This sequence joins TRBV10-2 and TRBJ2-5; 12 bases are a match to TRBD2. Germline CDR1 and CDR2: WSHSY and SAAADI. The CDR3 length is 16 residues. J gave up 4 bases and V 6 bases, and 9 bases lay outside the gene matches. The CDR3 DNA follows: TGCGCCAGCAGGGGGCCTAGCGGGGGGGCAGGAGAGACCCAGTACTTC. This sequence encodes CASRGPSGGAGETQYF.

The genes are TRBV5-4 and TRBJ1-2, with 7 bases matching TRBD1. This CDR3 has 17 amino acids. The germline CDR1 and CDR2 sequences are SGHNT and YYREEE (reference sequence). With V trimmed by 4 bases and J by 6 bases, 18 bases remained unmatched. The CDR3 bases are TGTGCCAGCAGCCCCACAGGGGATTACAGGGCAATGGATGGCTACACCTTC. Residues: CASSPTGDYRAMDGYTF.

The chain joins TRBV19 to TRBJ2-7, with 9 bases lining up with TRBD2. After removal of 5 bases from V and 3 bases from J, the junction contained 5 bases not matched to a gene. The CDR3 contains 14 residues. Germline V gene data show CDR1 as LNHDA and CDR2 as SQIVND (reference sequence). CDR3 protein: CASSSRLADYEQYF. CDR3 DNA: TGTGCCAGTAGTTCCCGACTAGCGGACTACGAGCAGTACTTC.

The rearrangement joins TRBV4-1 to TRBJ2-5, with TRBD1 matching 7 bases. Germline trimming cut 1 base from V and 5 bases from J; bases unmatched to any gene: 4. This CDR3 has 14 residues. CDR1 is MGHRA, CDR2 YSYEKL, per germline. The CDR3: CASSQVGGRETQYF. CDR3 coding DNA: TGCGCCAGCAGCCAAGTAGGGGGCAGGGAGACCCAGTACTTC.